The 26 T cell receptor beta chains listed next were all sequenced from one sample in a study of regulatory T cells in long-lasting Graves disease. Time point specified: newly diagnosed GD, antithyroid drugs for less than 3 months. PBMCs were the source of the RNA used for TCR sequencing. The TCR beta library used iRepertoire HTBI primers with Arm-PCR amplification of CDR3. TCRdb passed the multiplex PCR reads through MiXCR, listing each CDR3 protein once. The sample holds 350,000 to 500,000 distinct CDR3 sequences, roughly 15% seen once. Separately, the same data were catalogued under a study of T cells in Graves' hyperthyroidism and ophthalmopathy.

Sequencing was performed on peripheral blood mononuclear cells (PBMCs), taken at new diagnosis, from a patient treated with antithyroid drugs. The receptors here all came from a woman aged 18 to 35 with Graves disease.

This clonotype was picked up many times. The chain is built from TRBV11-3 and TRBJ2-3; the D is unclear. The CDR3 covers 15 residues. Trimming took off 5 bases at V and 2 bases at J, with 14 bases between the two ends. Germline V gene lookup returns CDR1 SGHNT and CDR2 YENEEA. CDR3 in DNA: TGTGCCAGCAGCCTGTGGGAACAAGACACAGATACGCAGTATTTT. Protein: CASSLWEQDTDTQYF.

This clonotype was picked up many times. J is TRBJ2-5 and V is TRBV12-3 or TRBV12-4; tentative D call: TRBD1 (6 bases). Trimming left V 5 bases short and J 0 bases short, with 19 bases between. The CDR3 consists of 17 residues. The CDR3 region has the DNA TGTGCCAGCAGTACCACGGCTGGTAGGGGGAACCAAGAGACCCAGTACTTC. Translated, it gives CASSTTAGRGNQETQYF.

The rearrangement uses TRBV20-1 and TRBJ2-7; no firm D call. Germline V gene lookup returns CDR1 DFQATT and CDR2 SNEGSKA (reference sequence). Deletions cut 3 bases from V and 0 bases from J, with 6 bases between. This CDR3 is 12 amino acids long. CDR3 bases: TGCAGTGCTAGGGAGTCCTCCTACGAGCAGTACTTC. Encoded protein: CSARESSYEQYF.

This clonotype was observed at least ten times. The chain combines TRBV20-1 with TRBJ2-7; 7 bases are a match to TRBD1. The CDR3 sequence is 12 residues long. The junction had 5 bases not matched to a gene; V was cut back by 3 bases and J by 6 bases. Germline V gene data show CDR1 as DFQATT and CDR2 as SNEGSKA (reference sequence). This CDR3 is CSASFQGVEQYF. In DNA, the CDR3 is TGCAGTGCTAGCTTTCAGGGGGTCGAGCAGTACTTC.

This clonotype was counted at least ten times. This chain connects TRBV7-3 to TRBJ2-1, with D perhaps TRBD2 (5 bases). CDR1 is SGHTA, CDR2 FQGTGA, per germline. The CDR3 spans 14 residues. V lost 5 bases and J 0 bases, leaving 8 bases between the germline ends. CDR3 coding DNA: TGTGCCAGCAGCCCCGAGGGCTCCTACAATGAGCAGTTCTTC. It translates to CASSPEGSYNEQFF.

This clonotype was seen ten or more times. The chain is built from TRBV5-1 and TRBJ2-7; 7 bases align to TRBD2. V gave up 2 bases and J gave up 2 bases; unmatched junction bases: 4. In germline, CDR1 is SGHRS, CDR2 YFSETQ. The CDR3 covers 14 residues. CDR3 DNA: TGCGCCAGCAGCTTCCAGCGGGATCCCTACGAGCAGTACTTC. Its translation: CASSFQRDPYEQYF. Together with reference TRBV5-1 and TRBJ2-7, the CDR3 gives the full variable domain: KAGVTQTPRYLIKTRGQQVTLSCSPISGHRSVSWYQQTPGQGLQFLFEYFSETQRNKGNFPGRFSGRQFSNSRSEMNVSTLELGDSALYLCASSFQRDPYEQYFGPGTRLTVT.

This clonotype appeared a few times. The chain recombines TRBV4-1 with TRBJ2-7; 13 nucleotides line up with TRBD2. J gave up 1 base and V 5 bases, and 2 bases lay outside the gene matches. The CDR3 is 15 residues long. CDR1 is MGHRA and CDR2 is YSYEKL in the germline V gene. Here the CDR3 reads CASSRTSGGSYEQYF. CDR3 DNA sequence: TGCGCCAGCAGCAGGACTAGCGGGGGATCCTACGAGCAGTACTTC.

V is TRBV5-1 and J is TRBJ2-5, with D possibly matching TRBD2 (5 bases). The CDR3 sequence is 14 residues long. Trimming stripped 1 base from V and 4 bases from J, with 11 bases between. The germline V gene encodes CDR1 SGHRS and CDR2 YFSETQ. CDR3: CASSLFPGGETQYF. The CDR3, as DNA: TGCGCCAGCAGCTTGTTCCCTGGAGGAGAGACCCAGTACTTC.

V gene TRBV20-1 combines with J gene TRBJ2-2; D not certain. The germline V gene has CDR1 DFQATT and CDR2 SNEGSKA (reference sequence). The CDR3 covers 14 residues. V lost 4 bases and J lost 4, with 13 bases in between. The CDR3 nucleotides read TGCAGTGCTACGAAGAGCCCCGGCACCGGGGAGCTGTTTTTT. It yields the protein CSATKSPGTGELFF.

This clonotype was detected ten times or more. The rearrangement joins TRBV6-1 to TRBJ2-5; no definite D call. In germline, CDR1 is MNHNS, CDR2 SASEGT. Trimming pared 4 bases from V and 2 bases from J, leaving 14 bases between. This CDR3 has 15 residues. This CDR3 reads CASSVVKGGQETQYF. The CDR3 DNA is TGTGCCAGCAGTGTGGTAAAGGGTGGGCAAGAGACCCAGTACTTC.

There are a few counts of this clonotype. The chain carries TRBV4-1 and TRBJ2-3; 8 bases are a match to TRBD2. The length of the CDR3 is 16 residues. J was trimmed by 5 bases and V by 4 bases; bases with no gene match: 11. Germline-derived CDR1 and CDR2 are MGHRA and YSYEKL. CDR3 nucleotide sequence: TGCGCCAGCAGCCTCAGCGGCAGCGGGAGAGGAGATACGCAGTATTTT. As protein: CASSLSGSGRGDTQYF.

This clonotype came up a few times. The V gene is TRBV11-2, the J gene TRBJ2-1; D is unresolved. The CDR3 runs 11 residues. From germline, CDR1 is SGHAT and CDR2 FQNNGV. V was shortened by 0 bases and J by 14 bases, with 8 bases between the two germline ends. For the CDR3, the DNA is TGTGCCAGCAGCTTAGATGGGCTAGAGTTCTTC. As protein: CASSLDGLEFF. Variable domain in full (rest from reference TRBV11-2 and TRBJ2-1): EAGVAQSPRYKIIEKRQSVAFWCNPISGHATLYWYQQILGQGPKLLIQFQNNGVVDDSQLPKDRFSAERLKGVDSTLKIQPAKLEDSAVYLCASSLDGLEFFGPGTRLTVL.

Details on this clonotype: This sequence is one base from a far larger clone and is likely a read error. The CDR3 loop reads CASSPPGAGGAERWLF. The CDR3 DNA reads as TGTGCCAGCAGCCCTCCTGGGGCAGGGGGCGCAGAGAGGTGGCTCTTC. The chain uses TRBV7-9 and TRBJ2-1, with 8 bases fitting TRBD1. CDR1 and CDR2 (germline): SEHNR, FQNEAQ (reference sequence). This CDR3 contains 16 residues. Based on the CDR3 plus reference TRBV7-9 and TRBJ2-1, the full variable domain is DTGVSQNPRHKITKRGQNVTFRCDPISEHNRLYWYRQTLGQGPEFLTYFQNEAQLEKSRLLSDRFSAERPKGSFSTLEIQRTEQGDSAMYLCASSPPGAGGAERWLFGPGTRLTVL.

This clonotype showed up just a few times. This chain connects TRBV28 to TRBJ2-7, with a tentative D call TRBD2 (6 bases). The CDR3 runs to 14 residues. With 8 bases removed from V and 5 bases from J, the gap between germline ends came to 19 bases. Germline-derived CDR1 and CDR2 are MDHEN and SYDVKM. Here the CDR3 reads CASSLTGDGDEQYF. CDR3 nucleotide sequence: TGTGCCAGCTCTTTAACGGGAGACGGTGACGAGCAGTACTTC.

This clonotype was seen ten or more times. The chain combines TRBV3-1 with TRBJ1-5; a possible D gene is TRBD1 (5 bases). This CDR3 region has 14 residues. V was clipped by 3 bases and J by 2 bases, with 8 bases between them. CDR1 is LGHDT, CDR2 YNNKEL, per germline (reference sequence). The CDR3 DNA reads TGTGCCAGCAGCCACGAAGGGGGCAATCAGCCCCAGCATTTT. This gives the protein CASSHEGGNQPQHF.

At least ten counts were recorded for this clonotype. The chain has TRBV11-2 and TRBJ2-5, with 7 bases aligning to TRBD2. There are 17 residues in the CDR3. Germline trimming cut 5 bases from V and 5 bases from J; bases unmatched to any gene: 17. CDR1 is SGHAT and CDR2 is FQNNGV in the germline V gene. CDR3 region: CASSPQTSSAGKETQYF. The CDR3 DNA reads as TGTGCCAGCAGCCCCCAGACTAGCTCCGCCGGGAAGGAGACCCAGTACTTC.

The chain employs TRBV12-3 or TRBV12-4 and TRBJ2-1; maybe TRBD2 (6 bases). V was pared by 8 bases and J by 4 bases, with 21 bases between. The CDR3 length is 16 residues. The CDR3: CASARRGSVKYNEQFF. The CDR3 DNA follows: TGTGCCAGCGCCCGCCGGGGGTCGGTGAAGTACAATGAGCAGTTCTTC.

This clonotype was seen at least ten times. The J gene is TRBJ2-7, the V gene TRBV30, with TRBD2 matching 14 bases. J was trimmed by 9 bases and V by 2 bases; bases with no gene match: 3. CDR3 length: 13 amino acids. Germline V gene lookup returns CDR1 GTSNPN and CDR2 SVGIG (reference sequence). The CDR3 loop is CAWSMTSGRVQYF. CDR3 bases: TGTGCCTGGAGTATGACTAGCGGGAGGGTGCAGTACTTC.

This clonotype was observed at least ten times. V is TRBV18 and J is TRBJ2-7, with 10 bases fitting TRBD1. This CDR3 comprises 14 residues. CDR1 and CDR2 from the germline V gene are KGHSH and LQKENI. V was clipped by 8 bases and J by 4 bases; unmatched bases: 8. CDR3 in amino acids: CASSPRQGAYEQYF. CDR3 DNA: TGTGCCAGCAGCCCCCGACAGGGGGCATACGAGCAGTACTTC.

In this sample, this clonotype turned up many times. The J gene is TRBJ2-3, the V gene TRBV27; either TRBD1 or TRBD2 may fit D (5 bases each). In germline, CDR1 is MNHEY, CDR2 SMNVEV (reference sequence). CDR3 size: 15 residues. Trimming cost V 2 bases and J 0 bases, with 9 bases left between them. Here the CDR3 reads CASSLGAGSTDTQYF. In DNA form, the CDR3 reads TGTGCCAGCAGTTTAGGGGCGGGCAGCACAGATACGCAGTATTTT.

This clonotype was seen at least ten times. This chain connects TRBV20-1 to TRBJ2-3; weak D call: TRBD2 (6 bases). Germline V gene data show CDR1 as DFQATT and CDR2 as SNEGSKA (reference sequence). This CDR3 is built from 14 residues. The V gene lost 5 bases and the J gene lost 3 bases, with 15 bases spanning the gap. CDR3 sequence reads: CSASGTRLTDTQYF. The CDR3 DNA follows: TGCAGTGCTTCCGGGACTCGCCTTACAGATACGCAGTATTTT.

This clonotype was observed a handful of times. This chain uses TRBV20-1 with TRBJ2-2; a weak D match, TRBD2 (5 bases). Germline V gene data show CDR1 as DFQATT and CDR2 as SNEGSKA (reference sequence). The germline V and J ends were trimmed by 5 bases and 4 bases, with 17 bases remaining between them. CDR3 size: 15 residues. The CDR3 reads CSAGPRTAGTGELFF. The CDR3 region has the DNA TGCAGTGCTGGACCCAGAACGGCGGGCACCGGGGAGCTGTTTTTT.

For this clonotype: Only one base separates this from a far larger clonotype, so it likely reflects a read error. The chain combines TRBV11-2 with TRBJ2-3, with a possible D match to TRBD2 (6 bases). With 7 bases removed from V and 6 bases from J, the gap between germline ends came to 23 bases. Per the germline V gene, CDR1 is SGHAT and CDR2 is FQNNGV. The CDR3 runs 16 residues. CDR3 loop: CASNSLGGGSGDTQYF. CDR3 bases: TGTGCCAGCAACTCCCTAGGTGGAGGGTCCGGCGATACGCAGTATTTT.

This clonotype was seen a few times. The V and J genes are TRBV5-1 and TRBJ2-7; D is ambiguous. The CDR3 runs to 14 residues. V shed 0 bases and J shed 5 bases, with 12 bases lying between them. Germline loops: CDR1 SGHRS, CDR2 YFSETQ. The CDR3 spells CASSLEGTDHEQYF. For the CDR3, the DNA is TGCGCCAGCAGCTTGGAGGGTACTGATCACGAGCAGTACTTC.

This clonotype was found a few times. The rearrangement joins TRBV24-1 to TRBJ2-2, with 8 nucleotides matching TRBD1. V lost 3 bases, J lost 7 bases, and 12 bases stayed unmatched. Germline V gene sequence: CDR1 KGHDR, CDR2 SFDVKD. This CDR3 has 17 amino acids. In nucleotides, the CDR3 is TGTGCCACCAGTGATATGAGGCCCGGACAGGGTGGCGGGGAGCTGTTTTTT. It yields the protein CATSDMRPGQGGGELFF.

The CDR3 here is CASSLRQLLEQYF. The CDR3 DNA reads TGTGCCAGCAGCTTGCGACAGTTACTTGAGCAGTACTTC. This chain connects TRBV5-6 to TRBJ2-7, with D possibly TRBD1 on 5 matching bases. Looked up from germline, CDR1 is SGHDT and CDR2 is YYEEEE. The V end was cut by 1 base, the J end by 7 bases, with 12 bases between. The CDR3 spans 13 residues.